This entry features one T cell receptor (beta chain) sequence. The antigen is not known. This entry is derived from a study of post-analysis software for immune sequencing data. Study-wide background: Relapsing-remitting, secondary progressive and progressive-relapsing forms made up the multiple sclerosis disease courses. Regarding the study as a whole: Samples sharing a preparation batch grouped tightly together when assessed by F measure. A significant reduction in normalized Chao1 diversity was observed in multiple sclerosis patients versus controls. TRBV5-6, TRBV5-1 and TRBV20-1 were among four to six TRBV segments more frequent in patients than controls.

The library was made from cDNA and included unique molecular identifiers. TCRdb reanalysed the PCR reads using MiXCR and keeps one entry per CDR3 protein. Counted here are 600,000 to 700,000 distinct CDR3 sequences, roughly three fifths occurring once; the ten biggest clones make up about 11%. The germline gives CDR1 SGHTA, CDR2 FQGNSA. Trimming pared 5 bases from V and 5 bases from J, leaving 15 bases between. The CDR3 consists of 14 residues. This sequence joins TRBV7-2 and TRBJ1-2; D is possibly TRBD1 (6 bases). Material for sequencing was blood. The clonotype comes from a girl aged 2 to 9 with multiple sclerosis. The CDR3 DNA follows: TGTGCCAGCAGCCAGAACAGGGCAACTTATGGCTACACCTTC. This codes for CASSQNRATYGYTF.